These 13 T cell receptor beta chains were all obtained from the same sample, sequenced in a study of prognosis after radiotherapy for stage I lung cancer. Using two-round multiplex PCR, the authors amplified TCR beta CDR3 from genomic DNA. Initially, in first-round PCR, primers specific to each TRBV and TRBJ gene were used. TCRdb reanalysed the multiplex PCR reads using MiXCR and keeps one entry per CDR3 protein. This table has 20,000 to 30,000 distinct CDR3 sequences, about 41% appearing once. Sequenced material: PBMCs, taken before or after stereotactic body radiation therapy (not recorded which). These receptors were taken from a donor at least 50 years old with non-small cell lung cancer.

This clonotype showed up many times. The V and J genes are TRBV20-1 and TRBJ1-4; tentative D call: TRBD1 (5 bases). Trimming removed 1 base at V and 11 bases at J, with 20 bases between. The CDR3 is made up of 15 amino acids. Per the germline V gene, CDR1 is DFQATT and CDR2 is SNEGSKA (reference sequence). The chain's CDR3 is CSARGPVEVGGKLFF. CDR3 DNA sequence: TGCAGTGCTAGAGGGCCAGTGGAGGTTGGGGGGAAACTGTTTTTT.

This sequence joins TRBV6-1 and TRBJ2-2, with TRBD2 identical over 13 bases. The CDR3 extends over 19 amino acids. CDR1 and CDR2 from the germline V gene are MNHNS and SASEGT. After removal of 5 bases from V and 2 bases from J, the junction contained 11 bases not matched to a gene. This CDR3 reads CASSPLGLAGEPNTGELFF. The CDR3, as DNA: TGTGCCAGCAGTCCCCTAGGACTAGCGGGGGAGCCAAACACCGGGGAGCTGTTTTTT.

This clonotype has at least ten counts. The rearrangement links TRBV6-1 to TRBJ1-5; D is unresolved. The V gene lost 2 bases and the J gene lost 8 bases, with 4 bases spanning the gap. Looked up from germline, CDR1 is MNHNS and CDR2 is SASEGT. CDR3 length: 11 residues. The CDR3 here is CASSESEPQHF. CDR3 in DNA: TGTGCCAGCAGTGAAAGTGAGCCCCAGCATTTT.

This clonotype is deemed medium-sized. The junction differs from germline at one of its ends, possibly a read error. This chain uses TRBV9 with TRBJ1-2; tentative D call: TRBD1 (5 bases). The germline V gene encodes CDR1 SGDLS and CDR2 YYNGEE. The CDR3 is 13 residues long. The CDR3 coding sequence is TGCGCCAGCAGCTTACAGGAAAACTATGGCTACACCTTC. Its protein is CASSLQENYGYTF.

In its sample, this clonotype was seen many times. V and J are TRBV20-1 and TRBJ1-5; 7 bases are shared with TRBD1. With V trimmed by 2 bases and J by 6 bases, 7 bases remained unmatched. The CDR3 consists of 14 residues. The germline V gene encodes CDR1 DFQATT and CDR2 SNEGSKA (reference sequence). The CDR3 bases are TGCAGTGCTAGACCGTTTTCAGGGGGTCAGCCCCAGCATTTT. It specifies CSARPFSGGQPQHF.

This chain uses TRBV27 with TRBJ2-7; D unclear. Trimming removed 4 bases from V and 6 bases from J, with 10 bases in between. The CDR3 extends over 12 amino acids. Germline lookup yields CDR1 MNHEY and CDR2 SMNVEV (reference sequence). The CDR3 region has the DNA TGTGCCAGCAGTTATTTCCCCACCGAGCAGTACTTC. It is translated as CASSYFPTEQYF.

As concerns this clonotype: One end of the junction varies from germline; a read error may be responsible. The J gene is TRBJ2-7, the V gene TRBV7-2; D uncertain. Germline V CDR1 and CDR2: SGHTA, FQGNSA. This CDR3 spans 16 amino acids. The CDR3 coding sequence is TGTGCCAGCAGCTTATACCCGCAGTCCCTGGGCAACGAGCAGCACTTC. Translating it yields CASSLYPQSLGNEQHF.

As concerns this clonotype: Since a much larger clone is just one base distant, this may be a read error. This CDR3 reads CASSHGGSGRGKTQYF. The DNA for the CDR3 is TGTGCCAGCAGTCACGGTGGTAGCGGGAGGGGGAAGACCCAGTACTTC. This chain uses TRBV6-1 with TRBJ2-5, with TRBD2 identical over 11 bases. With V trimmed by 5 bases and J by 6 bases, 11 bases remained unmatched. CDR3 length: 16 residues. The germline CDR1 and CDR2 sequences are MNHNS and SASEGT.

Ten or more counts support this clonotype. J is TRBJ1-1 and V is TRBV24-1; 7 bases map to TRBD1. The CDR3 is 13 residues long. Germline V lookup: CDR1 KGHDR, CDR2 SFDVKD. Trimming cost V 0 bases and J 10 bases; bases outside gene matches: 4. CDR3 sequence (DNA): TGTGCCACCAGTGATTTGCAGGGGGGAGCAGCTTTCTTT. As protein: CATSDLQGGAAFF.

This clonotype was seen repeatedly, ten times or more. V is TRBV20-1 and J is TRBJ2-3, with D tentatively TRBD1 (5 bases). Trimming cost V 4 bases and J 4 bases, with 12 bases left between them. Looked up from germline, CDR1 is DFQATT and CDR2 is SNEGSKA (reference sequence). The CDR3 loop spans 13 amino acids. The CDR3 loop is CSANAGLADTQYF. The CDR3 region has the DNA TGCAGTGCTAACGCAGGGCTGGCAGATACGCAGTATTTT.

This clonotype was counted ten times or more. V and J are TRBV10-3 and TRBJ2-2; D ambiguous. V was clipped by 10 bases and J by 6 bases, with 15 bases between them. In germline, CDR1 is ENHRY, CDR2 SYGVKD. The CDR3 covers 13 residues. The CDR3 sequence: CASRATPAGELFF. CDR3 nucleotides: TGTGCCAGCAGAGCAACTCCCGCCGGGGAGCTGTTTTTT.

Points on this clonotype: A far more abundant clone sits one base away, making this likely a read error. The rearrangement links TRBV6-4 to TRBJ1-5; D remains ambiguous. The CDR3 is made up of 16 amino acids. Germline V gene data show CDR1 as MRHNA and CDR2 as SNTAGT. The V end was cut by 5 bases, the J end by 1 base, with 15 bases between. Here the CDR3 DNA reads TGTGCCAGCAGTTACCCCGGACGGTTGAGCAATCAGCCCCAGCATTTT. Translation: CASSYPGRLSNQPQHF.

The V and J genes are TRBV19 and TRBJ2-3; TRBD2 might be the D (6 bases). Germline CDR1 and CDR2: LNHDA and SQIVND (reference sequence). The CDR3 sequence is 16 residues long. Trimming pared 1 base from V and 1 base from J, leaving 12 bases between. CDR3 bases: TGTGCCAGTAGTATAGGGGACTTAGTCGGCACAGATACGCAGTATTTT. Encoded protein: CASSIGDLVGTDTQYF.